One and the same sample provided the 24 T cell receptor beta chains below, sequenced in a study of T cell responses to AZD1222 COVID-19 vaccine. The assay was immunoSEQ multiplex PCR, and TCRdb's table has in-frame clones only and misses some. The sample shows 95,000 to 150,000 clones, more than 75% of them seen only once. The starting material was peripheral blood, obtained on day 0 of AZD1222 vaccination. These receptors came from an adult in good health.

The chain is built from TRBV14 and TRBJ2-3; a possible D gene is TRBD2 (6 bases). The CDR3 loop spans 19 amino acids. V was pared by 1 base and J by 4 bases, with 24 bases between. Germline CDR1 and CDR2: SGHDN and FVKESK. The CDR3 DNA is TGTGCCAGCAGCCAAGGACAATCCGTTTGGACTACCCCCGCAGATACGCAGTATTTT. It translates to CASSQGQSVWTTPADTQYF.

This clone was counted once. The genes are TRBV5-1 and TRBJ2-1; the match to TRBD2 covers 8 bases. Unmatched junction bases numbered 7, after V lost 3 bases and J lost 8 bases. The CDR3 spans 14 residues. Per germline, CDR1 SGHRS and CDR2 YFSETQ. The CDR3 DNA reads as TGCGCCAGCAGCTCGCGGACTAGCCAGGATGAGCAGTTCTTC. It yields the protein CASSSRTSQDEQFF.

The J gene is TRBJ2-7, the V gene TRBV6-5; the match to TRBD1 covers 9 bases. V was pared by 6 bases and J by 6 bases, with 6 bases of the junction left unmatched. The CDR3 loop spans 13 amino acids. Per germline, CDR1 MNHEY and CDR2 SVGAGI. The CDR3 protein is CASRRGTGLEQYF. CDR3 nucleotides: TGTGCCAGCAGAAGGGGGACAGGGCTCGAGCAGTACTTC.

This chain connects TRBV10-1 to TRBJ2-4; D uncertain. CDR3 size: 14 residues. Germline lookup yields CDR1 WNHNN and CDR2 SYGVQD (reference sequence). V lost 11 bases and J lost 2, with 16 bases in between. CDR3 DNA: TGCGCCCGCGCTGGCCCCCAAACCAAAAACATTCAGTACTTC. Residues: CARAGPQTKNIQYF.

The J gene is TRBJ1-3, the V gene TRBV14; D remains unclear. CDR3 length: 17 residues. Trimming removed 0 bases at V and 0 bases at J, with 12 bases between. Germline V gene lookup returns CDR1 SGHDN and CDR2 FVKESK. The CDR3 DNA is TGTGCCAGCAGCCAAGATTGGCGGGTTACCTCTGGAAACACCATATATTTT. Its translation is CASSQDWRVTSGNTIYF. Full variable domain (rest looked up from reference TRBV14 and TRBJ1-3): EAGVTQFPSHSVIEKGQTVTLRCDPISGHDNLYWYRRVMGKEIKFLLHFVKESKQDESGMPNNRFLAERTGGTYSTLKVQPAELEDSGVYFCASSQDWRVTSGNTIYFGEGSWLTVV.

In DNA, the CDR3 is TGTGCCAGCACCCCCCAGGGTATTGGTCAGCCCCAGCATTTT. As protein: CASTPQGIGQPQHF. The gene calls are TRBV28 and TRBJ1-5, with TRBD1 as a possible D gene (5 bases). Germline loops: CDR1 MDHEN, CDR2 SYDVKM. The CDR3 contains 14 residues. V was trimmed by 7 bases and J by 6 bases, leaving 16 bases between them.

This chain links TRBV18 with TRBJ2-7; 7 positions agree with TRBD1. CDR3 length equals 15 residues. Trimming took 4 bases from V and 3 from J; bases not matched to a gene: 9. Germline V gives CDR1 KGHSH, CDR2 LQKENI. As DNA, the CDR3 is TGTGCCAGCTCACAAGGGACAGCCCGGGTCTACGAGCAGTACTTC. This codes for CASSQGTARVYEQYF.

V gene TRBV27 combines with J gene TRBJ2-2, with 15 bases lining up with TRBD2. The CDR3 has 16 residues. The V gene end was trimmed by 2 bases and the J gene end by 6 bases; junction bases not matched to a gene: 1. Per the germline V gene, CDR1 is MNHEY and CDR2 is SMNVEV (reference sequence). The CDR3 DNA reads TGTGCCAGCAGTTTAGGACTAGCGGGAGGGCCCGGGGAGCTGTTTTTT. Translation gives CASSLGLAGGPGELFF.

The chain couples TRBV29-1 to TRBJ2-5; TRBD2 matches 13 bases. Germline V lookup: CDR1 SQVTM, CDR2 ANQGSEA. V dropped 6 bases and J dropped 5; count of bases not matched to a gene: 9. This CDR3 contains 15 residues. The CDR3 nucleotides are TGCAGCGTCGGTAGGACTAGCGGGGGCGGGGAGACCCAGTACTTC. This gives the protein CSVGRTSGGGETQYF.

The CDR3 sequence is CASSLGTSGSPLHF. The CDR3 region has the DNA TGTGCCAGCAGCTTAGGGACGTCGGGTTCACCCCTCCACTTT. V and J are TRBV7-2 and TRBJ1-6; D not resolved. CDR3 size: 14 residues. Germline V gene data show CDR1 as SGHTA and CDR2 as FQGNSA. The germline V and J ends were trimmed by 1 base and 9 bases, with 10 bases remaining between them.

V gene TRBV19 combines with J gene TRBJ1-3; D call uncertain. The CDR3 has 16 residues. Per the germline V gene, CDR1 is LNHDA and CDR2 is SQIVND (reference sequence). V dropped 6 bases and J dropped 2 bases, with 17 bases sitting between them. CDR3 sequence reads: CASRESLLSPGNTIYF. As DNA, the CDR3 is TGTGCCAGTAGGGAATCGCTACTTTCTCCTGGAAACACCATATATTTT.

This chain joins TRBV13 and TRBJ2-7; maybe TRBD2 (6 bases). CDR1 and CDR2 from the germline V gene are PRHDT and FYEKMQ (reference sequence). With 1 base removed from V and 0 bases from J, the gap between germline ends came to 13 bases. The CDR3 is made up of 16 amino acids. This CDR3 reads CASSLEIATSSYEQYF. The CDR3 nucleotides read TGTGCCAGCAGCTTAGAGATAGCGACTAGCTCCTACGAGCAGTACTTC.

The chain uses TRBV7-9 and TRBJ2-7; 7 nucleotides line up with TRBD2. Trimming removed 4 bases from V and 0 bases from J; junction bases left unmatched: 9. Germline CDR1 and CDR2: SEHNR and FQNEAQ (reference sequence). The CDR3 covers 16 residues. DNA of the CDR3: TGTGCCAGCAGCTCCGGCGAGCTAGCGGTCTCCTACGAGCAGTACTTC. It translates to CASSSGELAVSYEQYF.

The CDR3 bases are TGCGCCAGCAGCCAAGGAGGGACAGGGATTTACGAAGCTTTCTTT. As protein: CASSQGGTGIYEAFF. The genes are TRBV4-1 and TRBJ1-1, with TRBD1 identical over 9 bases. Looked up from germline, CDR1 is MGHRA and CDR2 is YSYEKL. V shed 1 base and J 8 bases; nucleotides not matched to a gene: 8. The CDR3 is made up of 15 amino acids.

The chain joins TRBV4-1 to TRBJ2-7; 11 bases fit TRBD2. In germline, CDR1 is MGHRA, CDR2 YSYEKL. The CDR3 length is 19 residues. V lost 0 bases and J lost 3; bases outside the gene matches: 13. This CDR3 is CASSQDLGASGRTLYEQYF. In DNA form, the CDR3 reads TGCGCCAGCAGCCAAGACCTTGGGGCTAGCGGGAGGACCCTCTACGAGCAGTACTTC.

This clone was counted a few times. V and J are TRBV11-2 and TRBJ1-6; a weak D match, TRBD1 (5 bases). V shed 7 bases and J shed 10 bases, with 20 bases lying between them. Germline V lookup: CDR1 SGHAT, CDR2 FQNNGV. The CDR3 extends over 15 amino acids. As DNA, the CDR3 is TGTGCCAGCAACCGCGGGGGTTTTAACGCATCACCCCTCCACTTT. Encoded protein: CASNRGGFNASPLHF.

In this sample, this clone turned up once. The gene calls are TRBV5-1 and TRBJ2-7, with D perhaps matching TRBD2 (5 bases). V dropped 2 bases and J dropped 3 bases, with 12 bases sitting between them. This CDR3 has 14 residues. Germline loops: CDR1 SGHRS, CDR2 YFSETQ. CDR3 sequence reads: CASSFRGVNYEQYF. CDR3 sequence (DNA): TGCGCCAGCAGCTTCCGGGGTGTAAACTACGAGCAGTACTTC.

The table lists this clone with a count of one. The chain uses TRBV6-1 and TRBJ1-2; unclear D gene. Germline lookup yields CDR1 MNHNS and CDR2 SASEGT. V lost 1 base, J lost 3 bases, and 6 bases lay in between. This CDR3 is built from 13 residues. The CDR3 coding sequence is TGTGCCAGCAGTGAAGTAGAACACTATGGCTACACCTTC. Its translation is CASSEVEHYGYTF.

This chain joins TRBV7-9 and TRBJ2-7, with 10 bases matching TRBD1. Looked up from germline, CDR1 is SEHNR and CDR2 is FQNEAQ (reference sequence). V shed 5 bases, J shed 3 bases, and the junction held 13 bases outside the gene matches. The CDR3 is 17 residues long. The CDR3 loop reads CASSEGQGNLYGYEQYF. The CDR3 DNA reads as TGTGCCAGCAGCGAGGGACAGGGGAATCTTTACGGCTACGAGCAGTACTTC.

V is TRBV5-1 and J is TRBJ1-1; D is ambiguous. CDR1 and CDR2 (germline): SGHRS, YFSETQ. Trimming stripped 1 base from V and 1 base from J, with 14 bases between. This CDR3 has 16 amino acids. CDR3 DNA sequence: TGCGCCAGCAGCTTGTCGGCAGGCCGCTCGAACACTGAAGCTTTCTTT. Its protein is CASSLSAGRSNTEAFF.

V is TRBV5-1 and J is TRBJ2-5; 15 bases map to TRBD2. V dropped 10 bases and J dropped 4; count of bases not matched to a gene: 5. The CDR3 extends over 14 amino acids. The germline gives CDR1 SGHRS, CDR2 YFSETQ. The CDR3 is CACRTSGGAETQYF. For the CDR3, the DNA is TGCGCCTGCCGGACTAGCGGGGGGGCAGAGACCCAGTACTTC.

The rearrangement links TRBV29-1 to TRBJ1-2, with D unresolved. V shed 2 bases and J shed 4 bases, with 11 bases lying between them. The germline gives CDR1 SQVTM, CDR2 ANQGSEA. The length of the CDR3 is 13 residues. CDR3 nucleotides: TGCAGCGTTGAACGGATCAGCCCCTATGGCTACACCTTC. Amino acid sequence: CSVERISPYGYTF.

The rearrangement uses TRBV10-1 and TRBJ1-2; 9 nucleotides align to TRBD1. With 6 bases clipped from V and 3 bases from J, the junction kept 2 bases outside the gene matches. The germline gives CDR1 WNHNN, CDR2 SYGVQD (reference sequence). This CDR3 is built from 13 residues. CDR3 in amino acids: CASSRTGDYGYTF. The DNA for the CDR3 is TGCGCCAGCAGCAGGACAGGGGACTATGGCTACACCTTC.

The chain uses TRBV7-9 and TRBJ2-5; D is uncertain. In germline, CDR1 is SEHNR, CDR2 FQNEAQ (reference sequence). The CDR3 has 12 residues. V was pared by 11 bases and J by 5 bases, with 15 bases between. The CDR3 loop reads CAGSWGEETQYF. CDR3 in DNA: TGTGCCGGTTCCTGGGGTGAGGAGACCCAGTACTTC.